This T cell receptor beta chain is drawn from a study of T cell responses to AZD1222 COVID-19 vaccine. Study-wide findings and caveats: Dominant CD4 TCR responses targeted spike regions 160-218 and 743-854. Spike-specific TCR breadth and depth both grew after two AZD1222 doses.

The V end lost 4 bases, the J end lost 1 base, and 7 bases lay between the germline ends. The germline V gene has CDR1 MGHRA and CDR2 YSYEKL. CDR3 length: 14 amino acids. Sequenced by immunoSEQ multiplex PCR; TCRdb stores in-frame clones only, minus some. The sample lists about 90,000 clones, around nine tenths occurring once. Worth noting for this clone: As yet, its antigen is unknown.

This material consisted of peripheral blood, taken on day 0 of MenACWY control vaccination. The sequence derives from an adult in good health. V is TRBV4-1 and J is TRBJ1-4, with a tentative D call TRBD1 (5 bases). CDR3 bases: TGCGCCAGCAGCCTAGGGGTAACTAATGAAAAACTGTTTTTT. Its translation is CASSLGVTNEKLFF.